The 9 T cell receptor beta chains listed next were all sequenced from one sample in a study of monozygotic twins with inflammatory bowel disease. With the 5' RACE reads reprocessed, TCRdb shows one record per CDR3 protein and no DNA. This sample's table reports 420,000 or so distinct CDR3 sequences. The sequenced sample was blood. The receptors were gathered from a human donor with ulcerative colitis or Crohn's disease, or a healthy co-twin of an affected twin (not recorded which).

This chain links TRBV7-2 with TRBJ2-5; the D call from TCRdb, TRBD1, cannot be confirmed without DNA. The CDR3 has 15 residues. The germline CDR1 and CDR2 sequences are SGHTA and FQGNSA. CDR3 residues: CASSPLDWAQETQYF.

The CDR3 sequence is CASSSGQGHYGYTF. V is TRBV5-4 and J is TRBJ1-2; TCRdb reports TRBD1, a call that lacks DNA to check it against. There are 14 residues in the CDR3. CDR1 is SGHNT and CDR2 is YYREEE in the germline V gene (reference sequence).

This rearrangement joins TRBV14 to TRBJ2-3. From germline, CDR1 is SGHDN and CDR2 FVKESK. There are 14 residues in the CDR3. The CDR3 sequence: CASSPTVGWRTQYF. The full variable domain, completed using reference TRBV14 and TRBJ2-3, is EAGVTQFPSHSVIEKGQTVTLRCDPISGHDNLYWYRRVMGKEIKFLLHFVKESKQDESGMPNNRFLAERTGGTYSTLKVQPAELEDSGVYFCASSPTVGWRTQYFGPGTRLTVL.

The chain combines TRBV4-3 with TRBJ2-3; there is no DNA to check the TCRdb D call of TRBD2. The germline V gene encodes CDR1 LGHNA and CDR2 YSLEER. CDR3 length: 14 amino acids. CDR3 amino acids: CASSQGPRQITQYF.

This chain joins TRBV19 and TRBJ2-1; no DNA is available, so the TRBD1 call from TCRdb remains unchecked. From germline, CDR1 is LNHDA and CDR2 SQIVND (reference sequence). CDR3 length: 15 amino acids. The CDR3 protein is CASSGPSSSYNEQFF.

This sequence joins TRBV28 and TRBJ2-7; TCRdb reports TRBD2, a call that lacks DNA to check it against. Per the germline V gene, CDR1 is MDHEN and CDR2 is SYDVKM. The CDR3 is 14 residues long. This CDR3 reads CASRNDRALYEQYF.

The V and J genes are TRBV9 and TRBJ2-2; the D call of TRBD2 rests on TCRdb alone, since no DNA is present to check it. Germline V gene sequence: CDR1 SGDLS, CDR2 YYNGEE. This CDR3 is 14 amino acids long. The CDR3 reads CASSALVNTGELFF.

The chain carries TRBV7-6 and TRBJ2-7; there is no DNA to check the TCRdb D call of TRBD2. The CDR3 has 15 residues. CDR1 is SGHVS and CDR2 is FNYEAQ in the germline V gene. The CDR3 reads CASSPRAGGGYEQYF.

This chain links TRBV5-1 with TRBJ2-1; TCRdb gives TRBD2 as the D gene, but with no DNA this cannot be confirmed. This CDR3 is 15 amino acids long. CDR1 and CDR2 from the germline V gene are SGHRS and YFSETQ. The CDR3 region is CASGLAGGSYNEQFF.